These 22 T cell receptor beta chains were all obtained from the same sample, sequenced in a study of Ad26.COV2.S vaccination and SARS-CoV-2 variants. Clones were read by immunoSEQ multiplex PCR, and TCRdb kept only the in-frame ones, dropping some. The sample consists of 200,000 to 250,000 clones, around nine tenths of them appearing once. Treatment of the sample: some 19 received Ad26.COV2.S at low or high dose, single or two shots; 5 received placebo; per-sample allocation not given. At day 63 after the first vaccine or placebo injection, samples were drawn. Sample: peripheral blood, taken in a trial of Ad26.COV2.S vaccine versus placebo. Receptors originate from a person aged 18-65 years who received the Ad26.COV2.S COVID-19 vaccine or a placebo.

J is TRBJ1-2 and V is TRBV4-3; D call uncertain. CDR3 length: 14 residues. CDR1 and CDR2 from the germline V gene are LGHNA and YSLEER. V was clipped by 1 base and J by 0 bases, with 6 bases between them. CDR3 in DNA: TGCGCCAGCAGCCAAGTCCCCTCTAACTATGGCTACACCTTC. Translation gives CASSQVPSNYGYTF.

The V gene is TRBV30, the J gene TRBJ1-2; 11 nucleotides align to TRBD1. The CDR3 totals 15 residues. The junction had 6 bases not matched to a gene; V was cut back by 1 base and J by 5 bases. The germline V gene has CDR1 GTSNPN and CDR2 SVGIG (reference sequence). CDR3 residues: CAWSARDRGFYGYTF. In nucleotides, the CDR3 is TGTGCCTGGAGTGCAAGGGACAGGGGGTTTTATGGCTACACCTTC.

A single count supports this clone. The V call is TRBV7-2, the J call TRBJ2-5, with 8 bases fitting TRBD2. In germline, CDR1 is SGHTA, CDR2 FQGNSA. This CDR3 comprises 15 residues. Trimming took 2 bases from V and 2 from J; bases not matched to a gene: 4. The CDR3 is CASSLQAGEQETQYF. In nucleotides, the CDR3 is TGTGCCAGCAGCTTACAAGCGGGGGAGCAAGAGACCCAGTACTTC.

The CDR3 bases are TGTGCCAGCAGCTTGGGTGGGACAGGCAGCACCGGGGAGCTGTTTTTT. Translating it yields CASSLGGTGSTGELFF. The chain links TRBV5-6 to TRBJ2-2, with 8 positions matching TRBD1. CDR1 and CDR2 from the germline V gene are SGHDT and YYEEEE. The V and J ends lost 0 bases and 4 bases, in that order; junction bases with no gene match: 5. The CDR3 runs to 16 residues.

This clone was observed a single time. The chain uses TRBV28 and TRBJ2-7; 12 nucleotides align to TRBD2. The CDR3 sequence is 14 residues long. Germline-derived CDR1 and CDR2 are MDHEN and SYDVKM. Trimming took 5 bases from V and 4 from J; bases not matched to a gene: 3. Written as DNA, the CDR3 is TGTGCCAGCAGTCACCTAGCGGGAGGGTACGAGCAGTACTTC. Its translation: CASSHLAGGYEQYF.

The chain has TRBV6-2 or TRBV6-3 and TRBJ1-5, with a possible D match to TRBD1 (5 bases). The CDR3 sequence is 14 residues long. Between the trimmed V and J ends, which lost 3 bases and 5 bases, there was a span of 11 bases. The V gene's germline CDR1 is MNHEY and CDR2 SVGEGT. CDR3 nucleotide sequence: TGTGCCAGCAGTTATAGCACAGGTTATCAGCCCCAGCATTTT. It encodes CASSYSTGYQPQHF.

The V gene is TRBV18, the J gene TRBJ2-1, with no clear D. The V gene's germline CDR1 is KGHSH and CDR2 LQKENI. The CDR3 loop spans 14 amino acids. V lost 3 bases to trimming and J lost 16 bases, with 22 bases between them. DNA of the CDR3: TGTGCCAGCTCACCGATTCCGGTGAGCCTGAAACCTTTCTTC. It encodes CASSPIPVSLKPFF.

The V and J genes are TRBV7-2 and TRBJ2-5, with a tentative D call TRBD1 (6 bases). Germline V gene data show CDR1 as SGHTA and CDR2 as FQGNSA. The germline V and J ends were trimmed by 5 bases and 4 bases, with 20 bases remaining between them. This CDR3 has 16 residues. The CDR3 bases are TGTGCCAGCAGCCCATGGACAGTCCCACCAAGAGAGACCCAGTACTTC. Its translation is CASSPWTVPPRETQYF.

The V call is TRBV4-3, the J call TRBJ2-7; 7 positions match TRBD1. From germline, CDR1 is LGHNA and CDR2 YSLEER. This CDR3 region has 14 residues. The J segment lost 6 bases and the V segment lost 4 bases, leaving 9 bases of the junction unmatched. Here the CDR3 reads CASSRTDRASEQYF. The CDR3 coding sequence is TGCGCCAGCAGCCGGACCGACAGGGCATCCGAGCAGTACTTC.

The chain carries TRBV15 and TRBJ1-4; the D is unclear. The germline gives CDR1 LNHNV, CDR2 YYDKDF (reference sequence). The length of the CDR3 is 13 residues. Deletions cut 2 bases from V and 8 bases from J, with 9 bases between. The CDR3 DNA sequence: TGTGCCACCAGCAGACCCGCAATCGAAAAACTGTTTTTT. Encoded protein: CATSRPAIEKLFF.

The V gene is TRBV30, the J gene TRBJ2-7; D tentatively reads TRBD1 or TRBD2 (5 bases each). The V gene lost 2 bases and the J gene lost 6 bases, with 11 bases spanning the gap. Germline CDR1 reads GTSNPN; CDR2 reads SVGIG (reference sequence). This CDR3 spans 12 amino acids. The CDR3 region is CAWSRGRLEQYF. Written as DNA, the CDR3 is TGTGCCTGGAGTCGGGGCCGTCTCGAGCAGTACTTC.

This rearrangement joins TRBV16 to TRBJ1-2, with D possibly TRBD1 on 6 matching bases. CDR1 is KGHSY and CDR2 is FQNENV in the germline V gene. V gave up 2 bases and J gave up 10 bases, with 14 bases separating them. The CDR3 runs 13 residues. Here the CDR3 DNA reads TGTGCCAGCAGCCAACGTACCGGGACACTCTACACCTTC. Translation gives CASSQRTGTLYTF. The full variable domain, its missing parts supplied by reference TRBV16 and TRBJ1-2, is GEEVAQTPKHLVRGEGQKAKLYCAPIKGHSYVFWYQQVLKNEFKFLISFQNENVFDETGMPKERFSAKCLPNSPCSLEIQATKLEDSAVYFCASSQRTGTLYTFGSGTRLTVV.

The chain couples TRBV18 to TRBJ2-7; 7 nucleotides match TRBD1. CDR1 is KGHSH and CDR2 is LQKENI in the germline V gene. This CDR3 spans 13 amino acids. V shed 1 base and J 6 bases; nucleotides not matched to a gene: 3. This chain's CDR3 is CASSPRDSPEQYF. The CDR3 DNA is TGTGCCAGCTCACCACGGGACAGCCCCGAGCAGTACTTC.

The rearrangement uses TRBV30 and TRBJ1-1; unclear D gene. The CDR3 totals 11 residues. V was pared by 6 bases and J by 0 bases, with 5 bases between. CDR1 and CDR2 from the germline V gene are GTSNPN and SVGIG (reference sequence). The CDR3 sequence is CACALNTEAFF. The CDR3 region has the DNA TGTGCCTGCGCCCTGAACACTGAAGCTTTCTTT.

The chain has TRBV11-3 and TRBJ2-1; tentatively, D is TRBD2 (5 bases). CDR3 size: 15 residues. Germline loops: CDR1 SGHNT, CDR2 YENEEA. Trimming took 5 bases from V and 5 from J, leaving 16 bases between them. CDR3 nucleotide sequence: TGTGCCAGCAGCGGTAGCGATGCTTTGGACAATGAGCAGTTCTTC. Translated: CASSGSDALDNEQFF.

V is TRBV20-1 and J is TRBJ2-1, with D perhaps matching TRBD2 (5 bases). Germline lookup yields CDR1 DFQATT and CDR2 SNEGSKA (reference sequence). V was trimmed by 3 bases and J by 3 bases, leaving 15 bases between them. CDR3 length: 15 residues. CDR3 in amino acids: CSASPRAPLYNEQFF. In DNA form, the CDR3 reads TGCAGTGCTAGTCCGAGGGCCCCGCTCTACAATGAGCAGTTCTTC.

The chain carries TRBV28 and TRBJ2-7; 10 bases are a match to TRBD1. V was pared by 6 bases and J by 2 bases, with 10 bases of the junction left unmatched. CDR3 length equals 16 residues. CDR1 and CDR2 (germline): MDHEN, SYDVKM. CDR3 region: CASRERDRGRPYEQYF. The CDR3 nucleotides read TGTGCCAGCAGGGAACGAGACAGGGGGCGACCCTACGAGCAGTACTTC.

This rearrangement joins TRBV6-4 to TRBJ1-1; TRBD1 aligns across 11 bases. The V gene's germline CDR1 is MRHNA and CDR2 SNTAGT. Trimming cost V 4 bases and J 10 bases; bases outside gene matches: 5. The CDR3 loop spans 13 amino acids. CDR3 DNA: TGTGCCAGCAGTGTCGGGACAGGGGGTTTAGCTTTCTTT. Protein sequence: CASSVGTGGLAFF.

This clone has only one observation. The rearrangement uses TRBV6-6 and TRBJ1-1; perhaps TRBD1 as D (5 bases). V was cut by 4 bases and J by 5 bases, with 8 bases left in between. The CDR3 totals 12 residues. Germline values: CDR1 MNHNY, CDR2 SVGAGI (reference sequence). CDR3 in amino acids: CASSFQGTEAFF. CDR3 sequence (DNA): TGTGCCAGCAGTTTTCAGGGAACTGAAGCTTTCTTT.

The chain is built from TRBV11-1 and TRBJ1-6, with 8 bases aligning to TRBD1. The V segment lost 4 bases and the J segment 9 bases; nucleotides outside the gene matches: 5. CDR1 is SGHAT and CDR2 is FQDESV in the germline V gene (reference sequence). The CDR3 totals 14 residues. DNA of the CDR3: TGTGCCAGCAGCTCGAGGACAGGGACTTCACCCCTCCACTTT. It yields the protein CASSSRTGTSPLHF.

Details on this clone: Its ends do not fully match the called genes, so a read error is possible. The gene calls are TRBV7-7 and TRBJ2-1, with 7 bases aligning to TRBD2. The CDR3 has 15 residues. The germline CDR1 and CDR2 sequences are SSHAT and FNYEAQ (reference sequence). The CDR3 here is CASSLGRTSYNEQFF. CDR3 DNA sequence: TGTGCTAGCAGCTTAGGTAGGACTAGCTACAATGAGCAGTTCTTC.

The rearrangement uses TRBV6-5 and TRBJ2-5, with 8 bases that match TRBD2. With V trimmed by 2 bases and J by 2 bases, 4 bases remained unmatched. The germline V gene has CDR1 MNHEY and CDR2 SVGAGI. This CDR3 has 15 amino acids. This CDR3 reads CASSYGGRPQETQYF. CDR3 DNA: TGTGCCAGCAGTTACGGCGGGAGGCCGCAAGAGACCCAGTACTTC.